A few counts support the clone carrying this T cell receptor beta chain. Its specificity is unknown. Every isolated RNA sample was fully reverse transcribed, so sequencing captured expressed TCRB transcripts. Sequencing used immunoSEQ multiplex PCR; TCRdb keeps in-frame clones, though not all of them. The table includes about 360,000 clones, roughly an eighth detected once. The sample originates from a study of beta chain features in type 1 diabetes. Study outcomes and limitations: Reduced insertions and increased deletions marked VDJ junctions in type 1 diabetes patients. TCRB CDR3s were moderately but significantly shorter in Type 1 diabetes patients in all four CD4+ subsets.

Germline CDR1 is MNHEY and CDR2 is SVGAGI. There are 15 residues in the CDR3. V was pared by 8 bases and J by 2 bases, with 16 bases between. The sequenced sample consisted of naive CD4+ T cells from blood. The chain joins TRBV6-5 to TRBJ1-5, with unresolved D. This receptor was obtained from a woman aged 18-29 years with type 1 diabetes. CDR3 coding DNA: TGTGCCAGCTCACGGGTCTCCCGGGGCAATCAGCCCCAGCATTTT. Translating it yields CASSRVSRGNQPQHF.